This T cell receptor (beta chain) emerged from a study of blood T cells in healthy people across ages (dated by TCRdb to the mid-2010s). In terms of the full investigation: In model experiments, roughly one uniquely barcoded TCR beta cDNA molecule per two T cells was captured by template switching. The study measured age-related changes in TCR beta repertoire diversity using deep sequencing normalized with unique cDNA molecular identifiers. Four age groups were formed from the donors: young (average 16 years), middle-aged (around 41), aged (about 62) and long-lived (around 82). Donors of different ages were randomly distributed across sequencing lanes to avoid experimental bias. For two donors (one aged 18 to 30 and one aged 80 or older), the study analyzed two additional independent replicas of 1 million unique cDNA reads from the same blood draw.

This clonotype was seen a single time. Its antigen remains undetermined. The junction departs from germline at one end; a sequencing error may be responsible. Study-level results and caveats: Observed TCR beta diversity per million T cells fell roughly linearly with age, and a significant reduction was already apparent by age around 39. Bulk unsorted PBMC profiling prevented conclusive comparison of naive and antigen-experienced compartments. The long-lived group showed more naive CD4+ T cells, fewer expanded clones and increased TCR diversity than the aged group, suggesting age selection. A strong correlation was found between observed TCR beta diversity and the percentage of naive T cells measured by flow cytometry. Estimates of total diversity based on one million sequenced T cells were considered lower bounds and underestimates. Because the CMV infection status of the donors was unknown, age-related changes in expanded clonotypes may potentially have been confounded.

Donors were roughly 40 systemically healthy Caucasian individuals from Russia aged 6 to 90 years. Each donor gave about 9.7 milliliters of peripheral blood, drawn into EDTA-treated Vacutainer tubes. Ficoll-Paque density-gradient centrifugation was used to isolate PBMCs, with at least 6 million obtained per sample. Total RNA, at least 5 micrograms per sample, was extracted from PBMCs with Trizol reagent. The percentages of naive CD45RAhigh/CD27high T cells were determined by flow cytometry on a PBMC aliquot from every donor. The library was built by means of 5' RACE. Sequencing was performed on an Illumina HiSeq 2500. A second PCR of 7 to 11 cycles was performed with a sample-barcoded 5' primer and a J-beta primer mix. A unique molecular identifier was introduced onto each TCR beta cDNA molecule by a template-switch 5' adaptor carrying 12 random nucleotides. Each sample yielded at least 2.5 million CDR3-containing paired-end reads. First-strand cDNA was synthesized from all RNA with the Mint cDNA synthesis kit, primed by a TRBC-specific oligonucleotide. Following uracil-DNA glycosylase treatment, a first 18-cycle PCR with universal primers M1SS and BC2_uni_R was performed on all cDNA. In the paper's pipeline: Each sample was normalized by randomly selecting 1 million high-quality reads, each carrying a distinct molecular identifier. Reads sharing molecular identifiers were discarded rather than binned into consensus sequences. MiTCR, run with a Q25 quality threshold and the strictest error-elimination algorithm, handled CDR3 identification, clonotype clustering and error correction. A nonparametric unseen species model with Euler transformation was used to estimate lower-bound total TCR beta diversity. The raw public data were reprocessed by TCRdb itself: fastp quality trimming at Q25, MiXCR clonotype calling, in-frame beta chains only. Each entry is one CDR3 protein sequence, shown with its most common DNA and genes. The V and J calls and clone size are TCRdb's, not the authors'. The sample table records approximately 820,000 distinct CDR3 sequences; more than 40% of these occur just once. The top ten constitute nearly 20% of the sample.

The sample was blood. This clonotype was obtained from a man in his 60s in good health.

The CDR3 has the sequence CTSRDTGAGETQYF. The bases read TGCACCAGCAGGGATACGGGGGCCGGGGAGACCCAGTACTTC. Recombination linked TRBV5-1 to TRBJ2-5; the D gene is perhaps TRBD1 or TRBD2, each of them matching over 6 bases. CDR1 and CDR2 are read off the germline V gene as SGHRS and YFSETQ. The CDR3 spans 14 residues, from the cysteine through the phenylalanine. Just CDR3 DNA is preserved here, 42 bases in frame from base 1.